The 2 T cell receptor beta chains presented below share a single source sample, sequenced in a study of identical twins. MiXCR, run by TCRdb on the 5' RACE reads, gives a single entry per CDR3 protein. Of about 810,000 distinct CDR3 sequences listed, approximately 13% are singletons. The same sample was also used in a study of yellow fever vaccine responses in identical twins.

The sequenced sample was PBMCs. The receptor set was obtained from a woman younger than 35 in good health.

This clonotype was observed at least ten times. The chain recombines TRBV12-3 or TRBV12-4 with TRBJ2-1; TRBD2 aligns across 7 bases. This CDR3 is built from 16 residues. Trimming took 5 bases from V and 6 from J; bases not matched to a gene: 13. The chain's CDR3 is CASSPREAGIRNEQFF. DNA for the CDR3: TGTGCCAGCAGTCCACGGGAGGCAGGGATCCGCAATGAGCAGTTCTTC.

The chain combines TRBV10-3 with TRBJ2-5, with D perhaps TRBD1 or TRBD2 (6 bases each). Germline V gives CDR1 ENHRY, CDR2 SYGVKD. CDR3 length: 15 residues. Between the trimmed V and J ends, which lost 3 bases and 4 bases, there was a span of 15 bases. CDR3: CAISDSAKGGETQYF. CDR3 bases: TGTGCCATCAGTGATAGCGCAAAGGGGGGAGAGACCCAGTACTTC.